This TCR beta chain came from a study of blood T cell repertoires in COVID-19. The wider study: The samples span acute and convalescent COVID-19 from the United States, Italy and Spain.

This CDR3 has 13 amino acids. In germline, CDR1 is LNHDA, CDR2 SQIVND (reference sequence). Trimming removed 7 bases from V and 8 bases from J, with 17 bases in between. In the original workflow: By means of reference gene primer amplification, nucleated cell counts were estimated. Sequenced by immunoSEQ multiplex PCR; TCRdb stores in-frame clones only, minus some. V, J and clone size are those of that table, while D and trimming were read from the DNA. The top ten hold around 7.3% of the sample, which has approximately 130,000 clones, approximately 87% seen once. This TCR derives from a man aged 50 to 59 with acute or convalescent COVID-19. Sequencing used peripheral blood. The rearrangement links TRBV19 to TRBJ1-2, with D perhaps TRBD1 (5 bases). DNA of the CDR3: TGTGCCAGTAAGGGATCGGGGGATTGGGGCTACACCTTC. As protein: CASKGSGDWGYTF.